One and the same sample provided the 27 T cell receptor beta chains below, sequenced in a study of regulatory T cells in long-lasting Graves disease. Documented time point: persistent/refractory GD, antithyroid drugs over 5 years with positive TRAb. After RNA was extracted from PBMCs, the TCR library was made from it. According to the study, TCR beta libraries were built with iRepertoire HTBI primers and CDR3-region Arm-PCR. From the multiplex PCR reads, TCRdb called clonotypes with MiXCR, one entry per CDR3 protein. This sample has a few hundred thousand distinct CDR3 sequences, with 22% found just once. The specimen was peripheral blood mononuclear cells (PBMCs), collected when the disease was refractory, from a patient treated with antithyroid drugs. Source of these receptors: a female donor with Graves disease.

To note about this clonotype: This is likely an artifact of a read error, given a far larger clone one base away. The chain is built from TRBV6-4 and TRBJ1-5; TRBD1 matches 8 bases. V was pared by 10 bases and J by 7 bases, with 18 bases of the junction left unmatched. The CDR3 contains 16 residues. The germline V gene encodes CDR1 MRHNA and CDR2 SNTAGT. CDR3 amino acids: CANRKGDGQGRQPQHF. The CDR3 DNA follows: TGTGCCAACAGAAAAGGTGATGGACAGGGCCGACAGCCCCAGCATTTT.

In its sample, this clonotype was seen a few times. The chain links TRBV19 to TRBJ1-4; 8 bases align to TRBD1. V was clipped by 7 bases and J by 6 bases; unmatched bases: 13. Germline V CDR1 and CDR2: LNHDA, SQIVND (reference sequence). The CDR3 is 16 amino acids. In DNA, the CDR3 is TGTGCCAGTAAAAACAATCCAGGGGGCGCAGATGAAAAACTGTTTTTT. Translation gives CASKNNPGGADEKLFF.

This chain connects TRBV6-2 or TRBV6-3 to TRBJ2-7; D may match TRBD1 or TRBD2 (5 bases each). Deletions cut 0 bases from V and 3 bases from J, with 18 bases between. This CDR3 has 17 residues. Germline V gene data show CDR1 as MNHEY and CDR2 as SVGEGT. The CDR3 sequence: CASSYSKDGTRLYEQYF. In DNA form, the CDR3 reads TGTGCCAGCAGTTACTCGAAGGACGGGACCAGACTCTACGAGCAGTACTTC.

This clonotype was counted at least ten times. The genes are TRBV11-2 and TRBJ2-7; 8 positions agree with TRBD1. The CDR3 contains 17 residues. Looked up from germline, CDR1 is SGHAT and CDR2 is FQNNGV. Germline trimming cut 0 bases from V and 5 bases from J; bases unmatched to any gene: 12. The CDR3 loop is CASSLETVTGVFHEQYF. In DNA form, the CDR3 reads TGTGCCAGCAGCTTAGAAACAGTGACAGGGGTCTTCCACGAGCAGTACTTC. Combining the CDR3 with reference TRBV11-2 and TRBJ2-7 gives the whole variable domain EAGVAQSPRYKIIEKRQSVAFWCNPISGHATLYWYQQILGQGPKLLIQFQNNGVVDDSQLPKDRFSAERLKGVDSTLKIQPAKLEDSAVYLCASSLETVTGVFHEQYFGPGTRLTVT.

This clonotype was recorded at least ten times. The V gene is TRBV28, the J gene TRBJ1-2; no reliable D call. V lost 5 bases, J lost 3 bases, and 7 bases lay in between. The CDR3 totals 12 residues. From germline, CDR1 is MDHEN and CDR2 SYDVKM. In DNA form, the CDR3 reads TGTGCCAGCAGTACCCAGGACTATGGCTACACCTTC. Protein: CASSTQDYGYTF.

This clonotype was observed many times. The chain couples TRBV7-2 to TRBJ1-2; D is uncertain. V dropped 5 bases and J dropped 5 bases, with 21 bases sitting between them. This CDR3 is 16 amino acids long. Germline CDR1 reads SGHTA; CDR2 reads FQGNSA. Here the CDR3 reads CASSLGQEKTLYGYTF. As DNA, the CDR3 is TGTGCCAGCAGCCTGGGCCAGGAGAAAACCTTGTATGGCTACACCTTC.

This clonotype was counted only a few times. The V gene is TRBV5-1, the J gene TRBJ1-4; tentative D call: TRBD1 (5 bases). The CDR3 is made up of 15 amino acids. Looked up from germline, CDR1 is SGHRS and CDR2 is YFSETQ. Trimming pared 3 bases from V and 0 bases from J, leaving 9 bases between. DNA of the CDR3: TGCGCCAGCAGCTCCGGGGCTCCAACTAATGAAAAACTGTTTTTT. Protein product: CASSSGAPTNEKLFF. Looking up the rest from reference TRBV5-1 and TRBJ1-4 gives the full variable domain: KAGVTQTPRYLIKTRGQQVTLSCSPISGHRSVSWYQQTPGQGLQFLFEYFSETQRNKGNFPGRFSGRQFSNSRSEMNVSTLELGDSALYLCASSSGAPTNEKLFFGSGTQLSVL.

This clonotype was seen more than once but under ten times. The V call is TRBV7-2, the J call TRBJ1-2, with 8 positions matching TRBD1. In germline, CDR1 is SGHTA, CDR2 FQGNSA. V lost 5 bases, J lost 8 bases, and 13 bases stayed unmatched. CDR3 length equals 15 residues. Here the CDR3 reads CASSPRGQGAGGYTF. CDR3 DNA sequence: TGTGCCAGCAGCCCCAGAGGGCAGGGGGCAGGAGGCTACACCTTC.

This clonotype was seen more than once but under ten times. The chain employs TRBV15 and TRBJ2-2; D not resolved. The CDR3 spans 15 residues. Trimming shortened V by 5 bases and J by 0 bases, and 10 bases separated the two germline ends. Germline lookup yields CDR1 LNHNV and CDR2 YYDKDF (reference sequence). The chain's CDR3 is CATSYSDTNTGELFF. CDR3 coding DNA: TGTGCCACCAGCTATTCCGATACGAACACCGGGGAGCTGTTTTTT.

This clonotype was counted many times. This chain uses TRBV27 with TRBJ2-5; TRBD1 might be the D (5 bases). Trimming shortened V by 4 bases and J by 5 bases, and 20 bases separated the two germline ends. Germline V gene lookup returns CDR1 MNHEY and CDR2 SMNVEV (reference sequence). This CDR3 region has 16 residues. The CDR3 region is CASSSTSLQVLETQYF. The CDR3 DNA reads TGTGCCAGCAGTTCAACCAGCCTACAGGTCCTGGAGACCCAGTACTTC.

The chain combines TRBV12-3 or TRBV12-4 with TRBJ2-1; the D gene is possibly TRBD2 (7 bases). V was pared by 5 bases and J by 3 bases, with 14 bases between. The length of the CDR3 is 15 residues. The CDR3 bases are TGTGCCAGCAGTGGGAGGGACACACACTACAATGAGCAGTTCTTC. Its translation is CASSGRDTHYNEQFF.

The CDR3 DNA sequence: TGCAGTGCCAATAGCGGGCGGCCCTACGAGCAGTACTTC. It yields the protein CSANSGRPYEQYF. The chain is built from TRBV20-1 and TRBJ2-7, with TRBD2 identical over 7 bases. Germline-derived CDR1 and CDR2 are DFQATT and SNEGSKA (reference sequence). The V gene end was trimmed by 6 bases and the J gene end by 2 bases; junction bases not matched to a gene: 7. The CDR3 has 13 residues.

This sequence joins TRBV19 and TRBJ2-2; D is unresolved. The length of the CDR3 is 13 residues. Trimming took off 4 bases at V and 3 bases at J, with 6 bases between the two ends. Germline CDR1 reads LNHDA; CDR2 reads SQIVND (reference sequence). The CDR3 DNA reads as TGTGCCAGTAGTACCCCGTACACCGGGGAGCTGTTTTTT. Its translation: CASSTPYTGELFF.

This clonotype was counted at least ten times. The chain couples TRBV11-2 to TRBJ2-7; tentatively, D is TRBD1 (6 bases). Germline-derived CDR1 and CDR2 are SGHAT and FQNNGV. V was pared by 5 bases and J by 3 bases, with 14 bases between. The CDR3 is made up of 14 amino acids. The CDR3 bases are TGTGCCAGCAGCCTAGGGGGAATAGGCTACGAGCAGTACTTC. Translating it yields CASSLGGIGYEQYF.

This clonotype showed up many times. V and J are TRBV12-3 or TRBV12-4 and TRBJ2-6; unclear D gene. There are 12 residues in the CDR3. Trimming removed 7 bases from V and 2 bases from J, with 3 bases in between. The CDR3 loop reads CASTTGANVLTF. Here the CDR3 DNA reads TGTGCCAGCACCACTGGGGCCAACGTCCTGACTTTC.

This clonotype was observed many times. This chain uses TRBV5-5 with TRBJ2-5; 7 bases align to TRBD1. The ends lost 4 bases at V and 5 bases at J; junction bases unmatched: 11. Germline CDR1 reads SGHKS; CDR2 reads YYEKEE (reference sequence). The CDR3 is made up of 15 amino acids. The CDR3 is CASSLRTGQLETQYF. The CDR3 region has the DNA TGTGCCAGCAGCCTCCGGACAGGCCAGCTGGAGACCCAGTACTTC.

In this sample, this clonotype turned up many times. This rearrangement joins TRBV2 to TRBJ2-5; 10 nucleotides agree with TRBD2. Looked up from germline, CDR1 is SNHLY and CDR2 is FYNNEI. J gave up 6 bases and V 7 bases, and 8 bases lay outside the gene matches. The CDR3 length is 14 residues. The CDR3 DNA is TGTGCCAGCACTGAGCGGGAGGGCATGAAGACCCAGTACTTC. This codes for CASTEREGMKTQYF. Full variable domain (rest looked up from reference TRBV2 and TRBJ2-5): EPEVTQTPSHQVTQMGQEVILRCVPISNHLYFYWYRQILGQKVEFLVSFYNNEISEKSEIFDDQFSVERPDGSNFTLKIRSTKLEDSAMYFCASTEREGMKTQYFGPGTRLLVL.

The V gene is TRBV5-4, the J gene TRBJ1-1; D is unresolved. V was clipped by 0 bases and J by 5 bases, with 8 bases between them. This CDR3 contains 13 residues. In germline, CDR1 is SGHNT, CDR2 YYREEE (reference sequence). This chain's CDR3 is CASSLGFGTEAFF. CDR3 coding DNA: TGTGCCAGCAGCTTGGGTTTTGGGACTGAAGCTTTCTTT.

Regarding this clonotype: One end of the junction fails to match germline, which may point to a read error. The V and J genes are TRBV19 and TRBJ1-6, with D possibly being TRBD1 (5 bases). CDR1 and CDR2 from the germline V gene are LNHDA and SQIVND (reference sequence). The CDR3 sequence is 14 residues long. CDR3 in amino acids: CASSMRDGDSLLHF. The CDR3 bases are TGTGCCAGTAGTATGAGGGACGGAGATTCACTCCTCCACTTT.

This clonotype was counted ten times or more. V is TRBV5-1 and J is TRBJ1-6, with 8 bases that match TRBD1. This CDR3 has 15 residues. Trimming cost V 1 base and J 8 bases; bases outside gene matches: 5. In germline, CDR1 is SGHRS, CDR2 YFSETQ. The CDR3 sequence: CASSLQGATDSPLHF. The DNA of the CDR3 is TGCGCCAGCAGCTTGCAGGGGGCGACGGATTCACCCCTCCACTTT.

This clonotype was found many times. The J gene is TRBJ1-1, the V gene TRBV11-2; TRBD1 matches 7 bases. From germline, CDR1 is SGHAT and CDR2 FQNNGV. The length of the CDR3 is 15 residues. The J segment lost 7 bases and the V segment lost 2 bases, leaving 10 bases of the junction unmatched. This CDR3 reads CASSLPTGTENEAFF. The CDR3 nucleotides are TGTGCCAGCAGCTTACCCACCGGGACAGAGAATGAAGCTTTCTTT.

This clonotype was counted between two and nine times. The V call is TRBV6-1, the J call TRBJ2-7; D remains unclear. V was cut by 5 bases and J by 4 bases, with 9 bases left in between. The CDR3 consists of 12 residues. Germline assignment: CDR1 MNHNS and CDR2 SASEGT. Written as DNA, the CDR3 is TGTGCCAGCAGTTACCGTGATTACGAGCAGTACTTC. It translates to CASSYRDYEQYF.

This clonotype was seen many times. This chain joins TRBV2 and TRBJ1-2; no firm D call. CDR1 is SNHLY, CDR2 FYNNEI, per germline. The CDR3 loop spans 12 amino acids. Between the trimmed V and J ends, which lost 11 bases and 0 bases, there was a span of 10 bases. CDR3 residues: CACTVPNYGYTF. The CDR3 nucleotides are TGTGCCTGCACGGTTCCTAACTATGGCTACACCTTC. Using reference TRBV2 and TRBJ1-2 for the parts outside the CDR3, the full variable domain is EPEVTQTPSHQVTQMGQEVILRCVPISNHLYFYWYRQILGQKVEFLVSFYNNEISEKSEIFDDQFSVERPDGSNFTLKIRSTKLEDSAMYFCACTVPNYGYTFGSGTRLTVV.

This clonotype came up a few times. V is TRBV7-6 and J is TRBJ2-7, with D unresolved. CDR3 size: 13 residues. The germline gives CDR1 SGHVS, CDR2 FNYEAQ. The V end was cut by 4 bases, the J end by 7 bases, with 14 bases between. CDR3 residues: CASSSRSLREQYF. CDR3 DNA: TGTGCCAGCAGCTCAAGGAGTCTTCGTGAGCAGTACTTC.

This clonotype was seen at least ten times. Here the CDR3 DNA reads TGCAGCGTGAGGGGGGGGACTGAAGCTTTCTTT. The encoded protein is CSVRGGTEAFF. V and J are TRBV29-1 and TRBJ1-1; D might be TRBD1 (6 bases). CDR3 length: 11 amino acids. Trimming removed 6 bases at V and 5 bases at J, with 10 bases between. CDR1 is SQVTM and CDR2 is ANQGSEA in the germline V gene. The full variable domain, in which reference TRBV29-1 and TRBJ1-1 provide the parts outside the CDR3, is SAVISQKPSRDICQRGTSLTIQCQVDSQVTMMFWYRQQPGQSLTLIATANQGSEATYESGFVIDKFPISRPNLTFSTLTVSNMSPEDSSIYLCSVRGGTEAFFGQGTRLTVV.

This clonotype was counted ten times or more. This chain uses TRBV6-1 with TRBJ2-7, with D perhaps being TRBD1 or TRBD2 (5 bases each). This CDR3 has 16 residues. In germline, CDR1 is MNHNS, CDR2 SASEGT. Trimming took off 6 bases at V and 5 bases at J, with 23 bases between the two ends. CDR3 sequence reads: CASSPIWDGAWDEQYF. CDR3 DNA sequence: TGTGCCAGCAGCCCCATTTGGGACGGTGCTTGGGACGAGCAGTACTTC.

The rearrangement joins TRBV7-2 to TRBJ2-5; D is perhaps TRBD1 or TRBD2 (5 bases each). The CDR3 length is 13 residues. Germline V gene sequence: CDR1 SGHTA, CDR2 FQGNSA. V was shortened by 5 bases and J by 7 bases, with 14 bases between the two germline ends. CDR3 loop: CASSRRPRGTQYF. DNA of the CDR3: TGTGCCAGCAGCCGACGACCGAGGGGGACCCAGTACTTC.